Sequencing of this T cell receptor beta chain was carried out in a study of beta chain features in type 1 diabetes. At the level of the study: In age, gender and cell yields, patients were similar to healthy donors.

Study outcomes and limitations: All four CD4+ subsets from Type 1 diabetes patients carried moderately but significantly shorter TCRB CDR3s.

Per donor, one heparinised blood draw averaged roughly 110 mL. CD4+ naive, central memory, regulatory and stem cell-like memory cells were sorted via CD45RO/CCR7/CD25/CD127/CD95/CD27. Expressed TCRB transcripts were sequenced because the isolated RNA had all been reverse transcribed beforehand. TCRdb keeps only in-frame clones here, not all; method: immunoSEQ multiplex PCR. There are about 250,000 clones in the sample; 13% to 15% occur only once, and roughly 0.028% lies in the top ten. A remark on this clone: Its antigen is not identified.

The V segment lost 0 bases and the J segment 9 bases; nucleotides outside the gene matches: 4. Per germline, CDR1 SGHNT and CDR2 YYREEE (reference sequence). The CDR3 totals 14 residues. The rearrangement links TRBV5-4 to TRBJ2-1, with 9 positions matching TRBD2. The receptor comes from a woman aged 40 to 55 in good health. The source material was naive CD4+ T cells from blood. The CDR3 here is CASSLVVSGGEQFF. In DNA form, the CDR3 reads TGTGCCAGCAGCTTGGTGGTTAGCGGGGGTGAGCAGTTCTTC.